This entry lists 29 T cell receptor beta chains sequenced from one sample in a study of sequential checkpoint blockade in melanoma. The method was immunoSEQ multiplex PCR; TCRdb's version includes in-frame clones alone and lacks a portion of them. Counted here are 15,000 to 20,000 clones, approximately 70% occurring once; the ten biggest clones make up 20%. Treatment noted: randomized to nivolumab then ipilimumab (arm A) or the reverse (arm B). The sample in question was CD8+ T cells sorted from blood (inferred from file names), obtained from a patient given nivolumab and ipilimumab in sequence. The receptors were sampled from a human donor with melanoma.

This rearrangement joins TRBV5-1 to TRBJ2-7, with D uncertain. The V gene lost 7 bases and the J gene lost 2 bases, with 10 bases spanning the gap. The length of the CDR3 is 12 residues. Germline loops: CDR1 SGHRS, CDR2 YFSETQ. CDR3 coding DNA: TGCGCCAGCCGTGATAGAACCTACGAGCAGTACTTC. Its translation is CASRDRTYEQYF. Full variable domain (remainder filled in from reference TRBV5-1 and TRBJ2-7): KAGVTQTPRYLIKTRGQQVTLSCSPISGHRSVSWYQQTPGQGLQFLFEYFSETQRNKGNFPGRFSGRQFSNSRSEMNVSTLELGDSALYLCASRDRTYEQYFGPGTRLTVT.

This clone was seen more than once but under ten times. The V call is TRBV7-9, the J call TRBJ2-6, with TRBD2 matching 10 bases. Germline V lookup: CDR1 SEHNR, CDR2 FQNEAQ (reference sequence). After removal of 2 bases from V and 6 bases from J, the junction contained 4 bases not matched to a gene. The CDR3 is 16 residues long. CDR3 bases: TGTGCCAGCAGCTTACCTAGCGGGAGTCCGGCCAACGTCCTGACTTTC. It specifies CASSLPSGSPANVLTF.

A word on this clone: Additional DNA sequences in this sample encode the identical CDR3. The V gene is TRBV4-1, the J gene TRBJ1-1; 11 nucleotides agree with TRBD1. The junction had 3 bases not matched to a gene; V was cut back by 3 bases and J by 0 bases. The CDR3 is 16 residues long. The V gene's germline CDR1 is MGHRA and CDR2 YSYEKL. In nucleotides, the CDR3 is TGCGCCAGCAGCCATCGGGACAGGGGGTTGAACACTGAAGCTTTCTTT. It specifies CASSHRDRGLNTEAFF.

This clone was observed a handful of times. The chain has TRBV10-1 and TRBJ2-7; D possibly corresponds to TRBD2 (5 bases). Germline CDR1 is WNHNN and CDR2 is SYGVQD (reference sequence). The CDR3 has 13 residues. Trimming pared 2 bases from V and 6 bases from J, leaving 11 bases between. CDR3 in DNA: TGCGCCAGCAGTGAGCCGGACTGGAGCGAGCAGTACTTC. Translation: CASSEPDWSEQYF.

CDR3 nucleotide sequence: TGTGCCAGCAGTTGGAGGACCTACGAGCAGTACTTC. As protein: CASSWRTYEQYF. V is TRBV28 and J is TRBJ2-7, with D tentatively TRBD2 (5 bases). The CDR3 contains 12 residues. Germline V gives CDR1 MDHEN, CDR2 SYDVKM. Trimming stripped 4 bases from V and 2 bases from J, with 6 bases between.

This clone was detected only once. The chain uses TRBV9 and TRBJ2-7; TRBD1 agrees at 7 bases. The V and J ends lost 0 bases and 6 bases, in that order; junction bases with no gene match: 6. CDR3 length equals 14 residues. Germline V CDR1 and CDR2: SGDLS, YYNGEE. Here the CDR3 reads CASSVGEGAREQYF. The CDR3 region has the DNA TGTGCCAGCAGCGTAGGTGAGGGGGCGCGCGAGCAGTACTTC.

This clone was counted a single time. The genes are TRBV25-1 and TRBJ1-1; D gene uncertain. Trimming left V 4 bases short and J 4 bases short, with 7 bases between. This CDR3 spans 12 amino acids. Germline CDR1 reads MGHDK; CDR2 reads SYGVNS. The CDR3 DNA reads TGTGCCAGCAGTGCTCCCGGCACTGAAGCTTTCTTT. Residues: CASSAPGTEAFF.

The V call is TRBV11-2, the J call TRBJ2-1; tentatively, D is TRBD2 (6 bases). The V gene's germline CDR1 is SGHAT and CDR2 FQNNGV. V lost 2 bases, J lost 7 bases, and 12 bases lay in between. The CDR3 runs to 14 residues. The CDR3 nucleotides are TGTGCCAGCAGCTTACTAGCGTTTCAAAATGAGCAGTTCTTC. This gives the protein CASSLLAFQNEQFF.

The CDR3 bases are TGCAGCGCAGCCGGGGTAGGGGACTTCACCGGGGAGCTGTTTTTT. Protein: CSAAGVGDFTGELFF. The rearrangement joins TRBV29-1 to TRBJ2-2; D may be TRBD2 (6 bases). V was cut by 7 bases and J by 4 bases, with 19 bases left in between. Looked up from germline, CDR1 is SQVTM and CDR2 is ANQGSEA. The CDR3 has 15 amino acids.

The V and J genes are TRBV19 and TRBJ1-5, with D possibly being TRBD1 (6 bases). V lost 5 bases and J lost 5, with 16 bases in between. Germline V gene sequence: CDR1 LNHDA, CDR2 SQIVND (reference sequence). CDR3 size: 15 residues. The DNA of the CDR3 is TGTGCCAGTAGTTTCAACAGGGTTGAGGATCAGCCCCAGCATTTT. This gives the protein CASSFNRVEDQPQHF.

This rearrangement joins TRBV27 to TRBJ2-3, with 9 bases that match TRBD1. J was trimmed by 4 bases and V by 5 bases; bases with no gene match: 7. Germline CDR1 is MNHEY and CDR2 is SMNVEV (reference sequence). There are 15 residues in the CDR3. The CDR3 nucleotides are TGTGCCAGCAGTCTGGACAGGGGCGGTCCAGATACGCAGTATTTT. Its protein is CASSLDRGGPDTQYF.

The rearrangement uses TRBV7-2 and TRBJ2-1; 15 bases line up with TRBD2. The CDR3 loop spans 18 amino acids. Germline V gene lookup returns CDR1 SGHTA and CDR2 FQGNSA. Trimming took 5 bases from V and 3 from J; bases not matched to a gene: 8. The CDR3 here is CASSPGLAGGLNYNEQFF. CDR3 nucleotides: TGTGCCAGCAGCCCCGGACTAGCGGGGGGGTTAAACTACAATGAGCAGTTCTTC.

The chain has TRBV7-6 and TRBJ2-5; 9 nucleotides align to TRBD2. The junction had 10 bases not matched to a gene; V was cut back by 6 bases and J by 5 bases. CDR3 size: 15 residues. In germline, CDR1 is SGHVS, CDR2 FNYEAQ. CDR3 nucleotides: TGTGCCAGCAGTTTCGGCGGGGGGGCTTCTGAGACCCAGTACTTC. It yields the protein CASSFGGGASETQYF.

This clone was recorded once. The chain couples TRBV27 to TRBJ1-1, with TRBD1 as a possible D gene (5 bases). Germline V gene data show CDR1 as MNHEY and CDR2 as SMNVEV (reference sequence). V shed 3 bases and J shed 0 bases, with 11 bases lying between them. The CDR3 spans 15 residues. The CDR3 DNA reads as TGTGCCAGCAGTTTCCTCGACAGTTTGAACACTGAAGCTTTCTTT. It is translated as CASSFLDSLNTEAFF.

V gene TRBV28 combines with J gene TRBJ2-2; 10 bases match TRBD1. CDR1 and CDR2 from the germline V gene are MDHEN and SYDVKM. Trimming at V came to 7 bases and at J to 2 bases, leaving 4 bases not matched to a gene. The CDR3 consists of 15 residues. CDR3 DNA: TGTGCCAGCACCCGGGACAGGGGAAACACCGGGGAGCTGTTTTTT. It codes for CASTRDRGNTGELFF.

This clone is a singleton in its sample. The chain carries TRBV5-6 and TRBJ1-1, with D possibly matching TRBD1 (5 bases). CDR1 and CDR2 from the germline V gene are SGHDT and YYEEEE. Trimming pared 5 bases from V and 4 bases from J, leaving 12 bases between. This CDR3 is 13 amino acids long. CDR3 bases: TGTGCCAGCAGTTATATCGGGGGCACTGAAGCTTTCTTT. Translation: CASSYIGGTEAFF.

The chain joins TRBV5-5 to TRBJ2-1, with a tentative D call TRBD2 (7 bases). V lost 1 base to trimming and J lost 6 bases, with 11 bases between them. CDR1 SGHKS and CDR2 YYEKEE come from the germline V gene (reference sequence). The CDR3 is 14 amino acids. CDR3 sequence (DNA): TGTGCCAGCAGCTTGCGTAGGGGGGGCAATGAGCAGTTCTTC. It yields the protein CASSLRRGGNEQFF.

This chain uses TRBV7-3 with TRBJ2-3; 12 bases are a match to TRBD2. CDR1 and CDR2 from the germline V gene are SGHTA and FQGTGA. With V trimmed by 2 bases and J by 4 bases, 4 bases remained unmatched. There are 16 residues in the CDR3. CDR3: CASSLGLAGGADTQYF. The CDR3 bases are TGTGCCAGCAGCTTAGGGCTAGCGGGAGGGGCAGATACGCAGTATTTT. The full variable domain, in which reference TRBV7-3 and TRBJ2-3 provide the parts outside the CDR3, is GAGVSQTPSNKVTEKGKYVELRCDPISGHTALYWYRQSLGQGPEFLIYFQGTGAADDSGLPNDRFFAVRPEGSVSTLKIQRTERGDSAVYLCASSLGLAGGADTQYFGPGTRLTVL.

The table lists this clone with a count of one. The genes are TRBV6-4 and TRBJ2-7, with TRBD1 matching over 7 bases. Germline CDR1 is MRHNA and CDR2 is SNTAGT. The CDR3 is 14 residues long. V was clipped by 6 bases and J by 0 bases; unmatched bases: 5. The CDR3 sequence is CASSYTGASYEQYF. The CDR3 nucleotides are TGTGCCAGCAGCTATACAGGGGCCTCCTACGAGCAGTACTTC.

CDR3 nucleotide sequence: TGCGCCAGCAGCCAAAGGGGACTAGCGGAGTACGAGCAGTACTTC. Translated, it gives CASSQRGLAEYEQYF. This chain joins TRBV4-1 and TRBJ2-7; TRBD2 matches at 11 bases. Losses at the gene ends were 2 bases for V and 4 bases for J; bases not matched to a gene: 4. The CDR3 is made up of 15 amino acids. Looked up from germline, CDR1 is MGHRA and CDR2 is YSYEKL.

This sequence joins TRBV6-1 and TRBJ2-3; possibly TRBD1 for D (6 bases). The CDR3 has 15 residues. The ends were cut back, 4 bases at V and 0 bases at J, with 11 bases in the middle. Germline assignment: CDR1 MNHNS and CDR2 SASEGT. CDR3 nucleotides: TGTGCCAGCAGTGTTAGACAGGCGAGCACAGATACGCAGTATTTT. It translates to CASSVRQASTDTQYF.

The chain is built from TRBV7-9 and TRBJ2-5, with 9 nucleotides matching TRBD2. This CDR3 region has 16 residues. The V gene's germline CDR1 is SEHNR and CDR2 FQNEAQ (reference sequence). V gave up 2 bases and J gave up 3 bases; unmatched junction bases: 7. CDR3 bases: TGTGCCAGCAGCTTAAGGCGCGGGAGGGCCGAAGAGACCCAGTACTTC. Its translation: CASSLRRGRAEETQYF. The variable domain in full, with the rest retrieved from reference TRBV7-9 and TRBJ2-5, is DTGVSQNPRHKITKRGQNVTFRCDPISEHNRLYWYRQTLGQGPEFLTYFQNEAQLEKSRLLSDRFSAERPKGSFSTLEIQRTEQGDSAMYLCASSLRRGRAEETQYFGPGTRLLVL.

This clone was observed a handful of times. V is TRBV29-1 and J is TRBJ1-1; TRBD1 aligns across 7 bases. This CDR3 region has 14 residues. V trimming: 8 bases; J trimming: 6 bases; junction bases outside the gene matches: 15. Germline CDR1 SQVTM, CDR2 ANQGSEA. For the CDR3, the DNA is TGCAGCTCGCTTGCCGGACAGGTTGTGTCTGAAGCTTTCTTT. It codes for CSSLAGQVVSEAFF.

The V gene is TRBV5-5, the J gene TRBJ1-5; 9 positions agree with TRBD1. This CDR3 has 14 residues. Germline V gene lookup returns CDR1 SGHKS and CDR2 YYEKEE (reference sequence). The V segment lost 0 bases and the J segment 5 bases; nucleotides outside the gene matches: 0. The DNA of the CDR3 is TGTGCCAGCAGCTTGGGACAGGGGGATCAGCCCCAGCATTTT. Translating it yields CASSLGQGDQPQHF.

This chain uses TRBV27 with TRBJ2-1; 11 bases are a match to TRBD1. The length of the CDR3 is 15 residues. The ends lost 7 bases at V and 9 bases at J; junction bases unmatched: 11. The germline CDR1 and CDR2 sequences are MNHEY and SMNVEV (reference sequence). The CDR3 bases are TGTGCCAGCACTTCCGGGACAGGGGGTGTAGGTGAGCAGTTCTTC. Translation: CASTSGTGGVGEQFF.

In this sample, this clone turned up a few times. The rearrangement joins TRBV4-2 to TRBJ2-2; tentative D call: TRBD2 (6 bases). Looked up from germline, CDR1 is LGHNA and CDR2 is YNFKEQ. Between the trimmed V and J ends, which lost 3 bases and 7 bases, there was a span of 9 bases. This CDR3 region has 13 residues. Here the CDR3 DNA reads TGTGCCAGCAGCCAGAAGACTAGCGGGGAGCTGTTTTTT. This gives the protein CASSQKTSGELFF.

CDR3 amino acids: CASSTRWPGYNSPLHF. CDR3 bases: TGTGCCAGCAGTACGAGGTGGCCCGGATATAATTCACCCCTCCACTTT. This chain links TRBV28 with TRBJ1-6; D gene unclear. The germline gives CDR1 MDHEN, CDR2 SYDVKM. V gave up 5 bases and J gave up 4 bases, with 15 bases separating them. The CDR3 has 16 amino acids.

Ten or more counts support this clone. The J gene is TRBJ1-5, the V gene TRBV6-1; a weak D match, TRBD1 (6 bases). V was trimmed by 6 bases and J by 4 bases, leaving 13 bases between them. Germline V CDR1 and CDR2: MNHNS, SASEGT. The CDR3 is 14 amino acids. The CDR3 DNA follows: TGTGCCAGCAGCGTAAATAGGGGGAATCAGCCCCAGCATTTT. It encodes CASSVNRGNQPQHF.

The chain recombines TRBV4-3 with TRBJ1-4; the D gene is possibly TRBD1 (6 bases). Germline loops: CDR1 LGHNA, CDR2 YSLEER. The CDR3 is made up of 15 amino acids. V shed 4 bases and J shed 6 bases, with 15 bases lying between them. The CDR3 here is CASSPVGAQYEKLFF. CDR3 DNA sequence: TGCGCCAGCAGCCCAGTGGGGGCGCAGTATGAAAAACTGTTTTTT.